This TCR beta chain was retrieved from a study of T cells expressing NK-cell markers. Study-level information: It was from sorted CD3+CD56+NKG2C+, CD3+CD56+NKG2C- and CD3+CD56-NKG2C+ T cells that TCR beta repertoires came. Study-wide results and limits: Top CD8+ clonotypes included the dominant CD3+CD56+NKG2C+ clonotypes in roughly six donors.

Details on this clonotype: No antigen is known for it.

With UMIs, 5'RACE template switching was used to make TCR beta cDNA. TCRdb reprocessed the 5' RACE reads and reports one entry per CDR3 protein, with no DNA. This listing includes fewer than 550,000 distinct CDR3 sequences. This CDR3 contains 14 residues. Looked up from germline, CDR1 is SGDLS and CDR2 is YYNGEE. The clonotype comes from a woman aged 45-65 years in good health. Sample: blood T cells: a sorted CD56 or NKG2C T cell subset, CD4+ or CD8+ T cells, or bulk PBMC T cells (not recorded which). The chain recombines TRBV9 with TRBJ2-2; TCRdb's D call of TRBD1 is untestable without DNA. CDR3 sequence reads: CASSRGTATGELFF.